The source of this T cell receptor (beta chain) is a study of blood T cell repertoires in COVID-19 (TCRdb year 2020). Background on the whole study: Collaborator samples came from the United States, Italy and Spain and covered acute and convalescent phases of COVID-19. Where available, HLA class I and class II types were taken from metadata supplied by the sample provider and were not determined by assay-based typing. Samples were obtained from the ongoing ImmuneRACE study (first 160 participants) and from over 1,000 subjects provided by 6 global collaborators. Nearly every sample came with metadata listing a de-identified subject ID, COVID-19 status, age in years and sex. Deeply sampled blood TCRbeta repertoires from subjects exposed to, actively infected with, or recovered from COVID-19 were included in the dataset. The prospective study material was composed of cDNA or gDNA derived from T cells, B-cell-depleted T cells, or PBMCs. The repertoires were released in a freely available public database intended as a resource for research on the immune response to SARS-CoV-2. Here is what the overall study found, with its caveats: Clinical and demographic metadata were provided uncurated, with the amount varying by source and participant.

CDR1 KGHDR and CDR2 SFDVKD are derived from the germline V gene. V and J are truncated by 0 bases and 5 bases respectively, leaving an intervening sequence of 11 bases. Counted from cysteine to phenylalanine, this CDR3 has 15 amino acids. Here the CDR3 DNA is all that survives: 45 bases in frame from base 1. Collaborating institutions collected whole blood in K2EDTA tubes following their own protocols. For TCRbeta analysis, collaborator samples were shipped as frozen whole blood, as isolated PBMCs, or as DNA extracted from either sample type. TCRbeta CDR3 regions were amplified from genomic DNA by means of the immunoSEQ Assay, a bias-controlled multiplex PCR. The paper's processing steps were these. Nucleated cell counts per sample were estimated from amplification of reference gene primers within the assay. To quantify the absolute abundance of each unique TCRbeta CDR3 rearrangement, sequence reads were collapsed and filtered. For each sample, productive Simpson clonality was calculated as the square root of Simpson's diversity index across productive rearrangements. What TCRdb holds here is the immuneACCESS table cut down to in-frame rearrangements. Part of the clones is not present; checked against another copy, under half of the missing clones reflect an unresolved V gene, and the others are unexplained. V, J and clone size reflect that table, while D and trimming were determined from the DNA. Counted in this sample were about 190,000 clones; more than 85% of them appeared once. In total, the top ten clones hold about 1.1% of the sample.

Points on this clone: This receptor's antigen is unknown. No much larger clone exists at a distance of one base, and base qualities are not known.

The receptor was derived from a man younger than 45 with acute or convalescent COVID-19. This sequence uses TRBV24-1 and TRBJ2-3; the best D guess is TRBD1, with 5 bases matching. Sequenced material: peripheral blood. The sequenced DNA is TGTGCCACCAGTGATTTGATAGGGGTTGGAGATACGCAGTATTTT. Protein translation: CATSDLIGVGDTQYF.